These T cell receptor beta chains were read from a single sample in a study of a mutant IDH1 vaccine in newly diagnosed glioma. Only in-frame clones appear in the TCRdb table, and some are missing; sequencing was by immunoSEQ multiplex PCR. The sample carries about 32,000 clones, approximately 80% recorded once. Their recognized antigens are unknown. Sequencing used PBMCs, obtained from a glioma patient whose treatment included an IDH1 peptide vaccine. These receptors came from a man aged 30 to 45 with glioma. Each CDR3 is given with its conserved first and last residue.

V gene,CDR3 length,J gene,CDR3 protein
TRBV6-1,18,TRBJ2-1,CASSEARYYISGGNEQFF
TRBV4-1,14,TRBJ1-2,CASSQVRAPYGYTF
TRBV5-4,16,TRBJ2-1,CASSSAGTSSRTRQFF
TRBV6-5,14,TRBJ1-2,CASSTDVWNYGYTF
TRBV7-2,15,TRBJ2-7,CASSPGGSLNYEQYF
TRBV2,16,TRBJ2-3,CASREGLSGRGDTQYF
TRBV5-1,15,TRBJ1-1,CASSPDRGRGTEAFF
TRBV28,13,TRBJ1-5,CASSLFGDQPQHF
TRBV18,13,TRBJ2-2,CASSETGTGELFF
TRBV2,15,TRBJ2-4,CASRVGGAPKNIQYF
TRBV25-1,13,TRBJ1-2,CASGADIGVGYTF
TRBV7-2,12,TRBJ1-2,CASRDTGMGYTF
TRBV6-1,14,TRBJ2-3,CASSPTSLPDTQYF
TRBV5-5,12,TRBJ1-1,CASSWTGVEAFF
TRBV7-2,15,TRBJ2-5,CASSLRVAGGETQYF
TRBV28,18,TRBJ2-1,CASSVSPSGRARDNEQFF
TRBV27,15,TRBJ2-7,CASSNSWTRIYEQYF
TRBV6-6,14,TRBJ2-5,CASSYPGQVETQYF
TRBV10-2,13,TRBJ2-2,CASSERGTGELFF
TRBV5-6,16,TRBJ2-7,CASSLGGGTGSYEQYF
TRBV7-2,13,TRBJ2-3,CASRRLAADTQYF
TRBV10-2,16,TRBJ2-3,CASSPGTSGRSDTQYF
TRBV5-5,12,TRBJ2-7,CASIQAEGEQYF
TRBV13,12,TRBJ2-2,CASRTGRGELFF
TRBV4-1,18,TRBJ2-6,CASSQDDAASSGANVLTF
TRBV7-9,15,TRBJ1-5,CASSSTGVSNQPQHF
TRBV5-4,12,TRBJ2-7,CASSLQGREQYF
TRBV27,16,TRBJ1-3,CASGYSQGARGNTIYF
TRBV4-1,15,TRBJ1-3,CASSSGQGSGNTIYF
TRBV6-5,12,TRBJ1-1,CASRVGGTEAFF
TRBV13,14,TRBJ1-1,CASRPRQGWSEAFF
TRBV5-1,13,TRBJ2-7,CASSLGSTYEQYF
TRBV2,10,TRBJ2-1,CASKTNEQFF
TRBV7-9,18,TRBJ2-3,CASSLPHRLAGKTDTQYF
TRBV2,14,TRBJ1-4,CASRAEATNEKLFF
TRBV11-2,16,TRBJ2-3,CASSLGPRPPSDTQYF
TRBV5-1,16,TRBJ1-1,CASSISYRASNTEAFF
TRBV29-1,12,TRBJ1-1,CSVDDRRTEAFF
TRBV10-3,11,TRBJ1-1,CATSRSTEAFF
TRBV4-1,16,TRBJ2-2,CASSQGRDLNTGELFF
TRBV10-3,13,TRBJ2-1,CAISASGSNEQFF
TRBV7-9,14,TRBJ1-2,CASNNAGTAHGYTF
TRBV2,15,TRBJ2-7,CASSEAAGSFYEQYF
TRBV7-6,15,TRBJ2-2,CASSFERSNTGELFF
TRBV27,18,TRBJ2-7,CASSPRSRGHLPNYEQYF
TRBV19,16,TRBJ2-3,CASRASGRRGTDTQYF
TRBV10-3,13,TRBJ1-1,CALRGTLNTEAFF
TRBV5-6,12,TRBJ2-7,CASSLSPHEQYF
TRBV5-5,16,TRBJ1-5,CASSLDRLGSNQPQHF
TRBV19,12,TRBJ1-1,CATGQGESEAFF
TRBV5-8,15,TRBJ2-2,CASSGAGGDRRALFF